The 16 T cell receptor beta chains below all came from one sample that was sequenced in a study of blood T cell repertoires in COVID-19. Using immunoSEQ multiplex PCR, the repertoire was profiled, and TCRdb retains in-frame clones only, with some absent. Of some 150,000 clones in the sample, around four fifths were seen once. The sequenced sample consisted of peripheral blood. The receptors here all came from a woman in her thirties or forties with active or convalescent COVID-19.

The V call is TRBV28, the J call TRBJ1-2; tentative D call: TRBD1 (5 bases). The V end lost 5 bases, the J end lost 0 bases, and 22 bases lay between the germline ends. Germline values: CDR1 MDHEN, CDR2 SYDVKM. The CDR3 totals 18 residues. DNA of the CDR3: TGTGCCAGCAGTCCCTATTGGGGGAGGATACGCTCTAACTATGGCTACACCTTC. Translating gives CASSPYWGRIRSNYGYTF.

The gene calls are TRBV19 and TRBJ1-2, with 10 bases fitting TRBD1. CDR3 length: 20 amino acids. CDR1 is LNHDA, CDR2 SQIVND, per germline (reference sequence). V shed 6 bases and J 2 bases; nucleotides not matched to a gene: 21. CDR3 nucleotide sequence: TGTGCCAGTAGACCGAGTGTGTACTTCGGGACAGGGGACGACAACTATGGCTACACCTTC. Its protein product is CASRPSVYFGTGDDNYGYTF.

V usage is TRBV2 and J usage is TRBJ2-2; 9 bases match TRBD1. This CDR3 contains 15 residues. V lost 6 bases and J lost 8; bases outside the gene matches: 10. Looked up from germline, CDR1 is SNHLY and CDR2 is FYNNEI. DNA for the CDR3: TGTGCCAGCAGAGAGGGGACAGGGAATTTGGGGGAGCTGTTTTTT. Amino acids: CASREGTGNLGELFF.

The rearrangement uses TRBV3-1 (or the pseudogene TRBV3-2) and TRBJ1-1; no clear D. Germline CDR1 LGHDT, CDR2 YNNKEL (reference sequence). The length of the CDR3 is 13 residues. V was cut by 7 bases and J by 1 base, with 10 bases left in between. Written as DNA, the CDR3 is TGTGCCAGCAATTTCGCGGGGAACACTGAAGCTTTCTTT. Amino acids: CASNFAGNTEAFF.

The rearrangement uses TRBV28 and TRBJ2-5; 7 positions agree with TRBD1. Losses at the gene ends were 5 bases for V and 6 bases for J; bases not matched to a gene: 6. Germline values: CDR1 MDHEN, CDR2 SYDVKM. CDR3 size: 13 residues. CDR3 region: CASSRQGKKTQYF. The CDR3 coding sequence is TGTGCCAGCAGTCGACAGGGAAAGAAGACCCAGTACTTC.

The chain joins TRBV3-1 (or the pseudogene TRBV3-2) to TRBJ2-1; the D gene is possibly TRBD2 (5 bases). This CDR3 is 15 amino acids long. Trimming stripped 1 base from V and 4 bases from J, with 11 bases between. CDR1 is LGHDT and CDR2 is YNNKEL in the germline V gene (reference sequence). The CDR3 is CASSQVRAQYNEQFF. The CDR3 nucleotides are TGTGCCAGCAGCCAAGTGCGGGCCCAATACAATGAGCAGTTCTTC.

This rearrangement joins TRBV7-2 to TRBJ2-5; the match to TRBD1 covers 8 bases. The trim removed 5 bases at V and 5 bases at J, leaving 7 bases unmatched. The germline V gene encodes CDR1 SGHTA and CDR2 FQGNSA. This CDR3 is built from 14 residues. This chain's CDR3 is CASSPRTGKETQYF. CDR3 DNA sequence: TGTGCCAGCAGCCCGCGGACAGGGAAGGAGACCCAGTACTTC.

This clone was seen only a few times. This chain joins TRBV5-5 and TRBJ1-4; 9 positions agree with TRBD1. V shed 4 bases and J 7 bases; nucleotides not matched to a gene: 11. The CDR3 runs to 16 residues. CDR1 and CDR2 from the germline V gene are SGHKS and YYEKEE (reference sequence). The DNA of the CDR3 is TGTGCCAGCAGCCAAACCCGGGACAGGGTGATTGAAAAACTGTTTTTT. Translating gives CASSQTRDRVIEKLFF.

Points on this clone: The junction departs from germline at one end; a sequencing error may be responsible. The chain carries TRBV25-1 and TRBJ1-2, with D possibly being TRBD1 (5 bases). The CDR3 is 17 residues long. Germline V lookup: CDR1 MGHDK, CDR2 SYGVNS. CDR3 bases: TGTGCCAGCAGGTCTTCGGGCTCCGACAGCCCCCTCTATGGCTACTCCTTC. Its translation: CASRSSGSDSPLYGYSF.

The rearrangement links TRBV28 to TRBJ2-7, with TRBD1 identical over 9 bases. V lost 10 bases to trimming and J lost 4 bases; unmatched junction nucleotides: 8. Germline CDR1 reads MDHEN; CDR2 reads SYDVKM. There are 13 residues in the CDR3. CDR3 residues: CATAGTGFYEQYF. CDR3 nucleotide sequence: TGTGCCACCGCCGGGACAGGGTTTTACGAGCAGTACTTC.

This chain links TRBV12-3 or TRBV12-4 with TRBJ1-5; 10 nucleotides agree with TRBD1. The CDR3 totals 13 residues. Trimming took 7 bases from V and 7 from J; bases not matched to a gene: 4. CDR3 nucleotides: TGTGCCAGCAACCGGGACAGGGGACAGCCCCAGCATTTT. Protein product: CASNRDRGQPQHF.

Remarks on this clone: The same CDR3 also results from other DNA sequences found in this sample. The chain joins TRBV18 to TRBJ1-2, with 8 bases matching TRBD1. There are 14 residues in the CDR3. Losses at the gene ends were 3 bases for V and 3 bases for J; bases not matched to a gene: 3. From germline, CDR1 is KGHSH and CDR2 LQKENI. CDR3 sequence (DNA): TGTGCCAGCTCACCCTTGGACAGGGACTATGGCTACACCTTC. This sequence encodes CASSPLDRDYGYTF.

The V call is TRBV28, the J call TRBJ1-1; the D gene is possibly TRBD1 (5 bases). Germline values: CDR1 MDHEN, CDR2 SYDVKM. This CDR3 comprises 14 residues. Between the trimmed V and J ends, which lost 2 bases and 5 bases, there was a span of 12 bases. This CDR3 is CASSLGHQVTEAFF. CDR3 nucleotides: TGTGCCAGCAGTTTAGGACACCAGGTTACTGAAGCTTTCTTT. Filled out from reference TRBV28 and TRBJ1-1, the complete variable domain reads DVKVTQSSRYLVKRTGEKVFLECVQDMDHENMFWYRQDPGLGLRLIYFSYDVKMKEKGDIPEGYSVSREKKERFSLILESASTNQTSMYLCASSLGHQVTEAFFGQGTRLTVV.

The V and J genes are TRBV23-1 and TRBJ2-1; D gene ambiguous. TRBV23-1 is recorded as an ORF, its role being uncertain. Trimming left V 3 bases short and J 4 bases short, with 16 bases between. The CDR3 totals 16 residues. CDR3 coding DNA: TGCGCCAGCAGTCAGAGGCTCGATCATCTTTACAATGAGCAGTTCTTC. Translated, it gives CASSQRLDHLYNEQFF.

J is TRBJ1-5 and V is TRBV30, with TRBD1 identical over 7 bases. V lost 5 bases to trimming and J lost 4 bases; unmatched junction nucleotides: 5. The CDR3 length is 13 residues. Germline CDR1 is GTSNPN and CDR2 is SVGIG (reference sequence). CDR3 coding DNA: TGTGCCTGGGCTGGGACAGCAAATCAGCCCCAGCATTTT. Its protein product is CAWAGTANQPQHF.

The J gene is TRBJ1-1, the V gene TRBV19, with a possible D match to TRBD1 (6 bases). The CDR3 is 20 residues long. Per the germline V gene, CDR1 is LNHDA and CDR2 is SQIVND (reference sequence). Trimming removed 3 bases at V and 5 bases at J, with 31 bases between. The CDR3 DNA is TGTGCCAGTAGTATTTTAGGGTATTGGGGGACACGCGATAACAAAACTGAAGCTTTCTTT. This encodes CASSILGYWGTRDNKTEAFF.